The 17 T cell receptor beta chains in this list originate from one sample, sequenced in a study of cytomegalovirus exposure and HLA in healthy donors. The PCR contained 60 Vbeta and 13 Jbeta primers. Profiled with immunoSEQ multiplex PCR; TCRdb holds only in-frame clones, not every one. The sample lists 120,000 or so clones, about three quarters occurring once. Sequencing was carried out using PBMCs. The receptors here all came from a woman in her 40s in good health and CMV-seropositive.

The CDR3 bases are TGCGCCAGCAGCCAATTCAAAGGACAGTACAATGAGCAGTTCTTC. It codes for CASSQFKGQYNEQFF. The rearrangement uses TRBV4-3 and TRBJ2-1; perhaps TRBD1 as D (6 bases). CDR1 and CDR2 (germline): LGHNA, YSLEER. Trimming shortened V by 2 bases and J by 4 bases, and 12 bases separated the two germline ends. This CDR3 contains 15 residues.

A few counts support this clone. The chain's CDR3 is CASSVGADTNYGYTF. Written as DNA, the CDR3 is TGTGCCAGCAGCGTAGGGGCAGATACTAACTATGGCTACACCTTC. J is TRBJ1-2 and V is TRBV9, with no clear D. Germline CDR1 SGDLS, CDR2 YYNGEE. Between the trimmed V and J ends, which lost 0 bases and 0 bases, there was a span of 9 bases. The CDR3 has 15 residues.

The chain couples TRBV5-1 to TRBJ2-5; 8 nucleotides line up with TRBD2. The CDR3 consists of 15 residues. Trimming at V came to 6 bases and at J to 5 bases, leaving 12 bases not matched to a gene. Germline lookup yields CDR1 SGHRS and CDR2 YFSETQ. The CDR3 spells CASTLGAGGVETQYF. The CDR3 DNA sequence: TGCGCCAGCACCCTTGGGGCGGGGGGCGTCGAGACCCAGTACTTC.

The chain combines TRBV6-5 with TRBJ1-3; the D gene is possibly TRBD1 (5 bases). The length of the CDR3 is 14 residues. V lost 7 bases and J 0 bases, leaving 10 bases between the germline ends. Germline CDR1 and CDR2: MNHEY and SVGAGI. CDR3 bases: TGTGCCAGCACGGCAGGGAACTCTGGAAACACCATATATTTT. Encoded protein: CASTAGNSGNTIYF.

The chain joins TRBV9 to TRBJ2-6; D is uncertain. V lost 4 bases, J lost 0 bases, and 8 bases lay in between. Germline lookup yields CDR1 SGDLS and CDR2 YYNGEE. This CDR3 contains 15 residues. CDR3 protein: CASSLLISGANVLTF. CDR3 nucleotides: TGTGCCAGCAGCCTACTGATCTCTGGGGCCAACGTCCTGACTTTC.

This chain connects TRBV6-5 to TRBJ1-3; possible D gene TRBD1, 5 bases. The CDR3 has 15 residues. The V and J ends lost 5 bases and 0 bases respectively, with 11 bases between them. Germline loops: CDR1 MNHEY, CDR2 SVGAGI. CDR3 coding DNA: TGTGCCAGCAGTCTGCGACAGCTCTCTGGAAACACCATATATTTT. Residues: CASSLRQLSGNTIYF.

Notes on this clone: Other DNA sequences of this sample code for an identical CDR3. V gene TRBV9 combines with J gene TRBJ1-1; 7 bases match TRBD1. Germline V CDR1 and CDR2: SGDLS, YYNGEE. Unmatched junction bases numbered 7, after V lost 4 bases and J lost 4 bases. The CDR3 runs 14 residues. The CDR3 DNA reads as TGTGCCAGCAGCAGAGACAGGGTTCTCACTGAAGCTTTCTTT. Translation: CASSRDRVLTEAFF.

The chain couples TRBV5-1 to TRBJ1-1; no clear D gene. V lost 0 bases, J lost 1 base, and 7 bases lay in between. CDR1 and CDR2 from the germline V gene are SGHRS and YFSETQ. This CDR3 spans 14 amino acids. In DNA, the CDR3 is TGCGCCAGCAGCTTGGTTCCCTCGAACACTGAAGCTTTCTTT. This encodes CASSLVPSNTEAFF.

V and J are TRBV9 and TRBJ1-4; D unclear. Germline CDR1 SGDLS, CDR2 YYNGEE. The ends were cut back, 0 bases at V and 5 bases at J, with 5 bases in the middle. The CDR3 covers 13 residues. Here the CDR3 reads CASSVGANEKLFF. The CDR3 nucleotides are TGTGCCAGCAGCGTAGGCGCAAATGAAAAACTGTTTTTT.

This clone was found once. This chain connects TRBV10-3 to TRBJ2-5; D is possibly TRBD2 (6 bases). This CDR3 is built from 15 residues. Germline lookup yields CDR1 ENHRY and CDR2 SYGVKD. Trimming left V 6 bases short and J 3 bases short, with 17 bases between. In nucleotides, the CDR3 is TGTGCCATCAGCCCCCGGGACTCTGGCGAAGAGACCCAGTACTTC. Translation: CAISPRDSGEETQYF.

The genes are TRBV9 and TRBJ1-2; 7 nucleotides match TRBD1. This CDR3 has 12 residues. Germline V CDR1 and CDR2: SGDLS, YYNGEE. The ends lost 3 bases at V and 7 bases at J; junction bases unmatched: 3. The CDR3 protein is CASSATGSGYTF. In DNA form, the CDR3 reads TGTGCCAGCAGCGCGACAGGGAGTGGCTACACCTTC.

This chain connects TRBV7-8 to TRBJ1-5; D remains ambiguous. Trimming pared 4 bases from V and 6 bases from J, leaving 10 bases between. Germline V lookup: CDR1 SGHVS, CDR2 FQNEAQ. CDR3 length equals 13 residues. Written as DNA, the CDR3 is TGTGCCAGCAGCTACGATCGGGGTCAGCCCCAGCATTTT. Translating it yields CASSYDRGQPQHF.

The chain uses TRBV7-2 and TRBJ2-2, with 7 bases identical to TRBD2. Germline CDR1 and CDR2: SGHTA and FQGNSA. V shed 5 bases and J 7 bases; nucleotides not matched to a gene: 7. The CDR3 is made up of 14 amino acids. CDR3 coding DNA: TGTGCCAGCAGCCAAAGCGGGGAGGGCGGGGAGCTGTTTTTT. Protein sequence: CASSQSGEGGELFF.

V usage is TRBV5-1 and J usage is TRBJ1-3, with D uncertain. V dropped 0 bases and J dropped 4 bases, with 11 bases sitting between them. From germline, CDR1 is SGHRS and CDR2 YFSETQ. This CDR3 has 15 residues. CDR3 in DNA: TGCGCCAGCAGCTTGGATTCCTCTCGGGGAAACACCATATATTTT. This translates into CASSLDSSRGNTIYF.

The V call is TRBV29-1, the J call TRBJ1-2; 8 nucleotides agree with TRBD1. Trimming at V came to 7 bases and at J to 3 bases, leaving 4 bases not matched to a gene. The CDR3 length is 12 residues. Germline CDR1 reads SQVTM; CDR2 reads ANQGSEA. CDR3 region: CSADRGDYGYTF. The CDR3 DNA reads as TGCAGCGCCGACAGGGGCGACTATGGCTACACCTTC. Together with reference TRBV29-1 and TRBJ1-2, the CDR3 gives the full variable domain: SAVISQKPSRDICQRGTSLTIQCQVDSQVTMMFWYRQQPGQSLTLIATANQGSEATYESGFVIDKFPISRPNLTFSTLTVSNMSPEDSSIYLCSADRGDYGYTFGSGTRLTVV.

J is TRBJ2-3 and V is TRBV7-3, with 7 nucleotides matching TRBD1. V shed 4 bases, J shed 3 bases, and the junction held 4 bases outside the gene matches. CDR1 and CDR2 from the germline V gene are SGHTA and FQGTGA. CDR3 length: 14 amino acids. CDR3 residues: CASSSGQHTDTQYF. DNA for the CDR3: TGTGCCAGCAGCTCGGGACAGCATACAGATACGCAGTATTTT.

V and J are TRBV18 and TRBJ2-6, with D tentatively TRBD1 (6 bases). Trimming shortened V by 1 base and J by 4 bases, and 14 bases separated the two germline ends. This CDR3 contains 17 residues. The germline CDR1 and CDR2 sequences are KGHSH and LQKENI. The CDR3 spells CASSPQDRSPGANVLTF. DNA for the CDR3: TGTGCCAGCTCACCACAAGACAGGTCACCAGGGGCCAACGTCCTGACTTTC.